The subject of this entry is one TCR beta chain. This clone was picked up one time. Its antigen remains undetermined. No much larger clone is present one base from it, and per-base qualities are unavailable. The immunoSEQ Assay, a bias-controlled multiplex PCR, was used to amplify TCRbeta CDR3 regions from genomic DNA. In the authors' own workflow: Within the assay, amplification of reference gene primers was used to estimate how many nucleated cells each sample contained. Sequence reads were collapsed and filtered to measure the absolute abundance of every unique TCRbeta CDR3 rearrangement. Productive Simpson clonality was computed per sample as the square root of Simpson's diversity index over productive rearrangements. TCRdb limited this immuneACCESS table to in-frame rearrangements with V and J called. A share of clones is missing; checked studies link under half to unresolved V genes, and the rest is unexplained. V and J calls and clone size come straight from that table; D and trimming were deduced from the DNA. In all, the sample holds about 130,000 clones, and more than 75% of those were seen once. The top ten hold about 18% of the sample.

The data were obtained in a study of blood T cell repertoires in COVID-19 (dated by TCRdb to about 2020). The study in broad terms: Collaborator samples came from the United States, Italy and Spain and covered acute and convalescent phases of COVID-19. The prospective study material was composed of cDNA or gDNA derived from T cells, B-cell-depleted T cells, or PBMCs. The dataset comprised deeply sampled blood TCRbeta repertoires from subjects exposed to, actively infected with, or recovered from COVID-19. The repertoires were released in a freely available public database intended as a resource for research on the immune response to SARS-CoV-2. The samples were drawn from the first 160 participants of the ongoing ImmuneRACE study and from 1,200 or so subjects provided by 6 global collaborators. Nearly every sample came with metadata listing a de-identified subject ID, COVID-19 status, age in years and sex. Where available, HLA class I and class II types were taken from metadata supplied by the sample provider and were not determined by assay-based typing. The full study reports these points: The amount of clinical and demographic metadata varied by source and participant and was provided uncurated.

A second Seattle source provided samples from volunteer blood donors who had recovered from COVID-19. Whole blood was collected in K2EDTA tubes by collaborating institutions according to the institutions' own protocols. For TCRbeta analysis, collaborators shipped samples in one of three forms: frozen whole blood, isolated PBMCs, or DNA extracted from either of those sample types. CDR1 and CDR2 are drawn from the germline V gene: SGHTA, FQGNSA. At the junction V is shortened by 4 bases and J by 6 bases; bases outside the gene matches: 10. The CDR3 covers 16 residues, taking in both the cysteine and the phenylalanine. Solely the CDR3 DNA is kept, with 48 bases framed from the first base.

The chain uses TRBV7-2 and TRBJ2-3; TRBD1 lines up with 10 middle nucleotides. The sample comprised peripheral blood. This TCR was recovered from a woman between 45 and 65 years old who had recovered from COVID-19. The CDR3 in this case is CASSSHRDRGWDTQYF. Read as DNA, the sequence is TGTGCCAGCAGCTCTCACCGGGACAGGGGATGGGATACGCAGTATTTT.